This T cell receptor beta chain is from a study of blood T cell repertoires in COVID-19. CDR1 SGHDT and CDR2 YYEEEE come from the germline V gene. The V and J ends lost 4 bases and 4 bases respectively, with 14 bases between them. The CDR3 extends over 14 amino acids. This table comes from immunoSEQ multiplex PCR, and its TCRdb copy is limited to in-frame clones, with some not included. In the table there are under 250,000 clones, roughly 80% of which are singletons. The chain has TRBV5-6 and TRBJ1-1; no clear D gene. The TCR comes from a woman between 70 and 85 years old with acute or convalescent COVID-19. Sequencing was carried out using peripheral blood. The CDR3: CASSPDAEGTEAFF. CDR3 sequence (DNA): TGTGCCAGCAGCCCCGACGCGGAGGGCACTGAAGCTTTCTTT.